This is a list of T cell receptor beta chains from one sample in a study of T cell responses to AZD1222 COVID-19 vaccine. TCRdb's table, derived via immunoSEQ multiplex PCR, lists solely in-frame clones and lacks some. The table shows around 140,000 clones, with around 90% occurring only once. Sequencing used peripheral blood, obtained 28 days after the second AZD1222 dose. These receptors all come from an adult who received the AZD1222 COVID-19 vaccine. Each CDR3 is given with its conserved first and last residue. Each record gives: clone size, J gene, V gene, D gene, CDR3 protein, CDR3 DNA. The D gene is left open where the match is weak. Some rows have no size entry. The others give once, few or many, or a class for an expanded clone.

>-|TRBJ1-6|TRBV7-3|-
CASSLMGDNSPLHF
TGTGCCAGCAGCTTAATGGGGGATAATTCACCCCTCCACTTT
>-|TRBJ2-3|TRBV3-1/TRBV3-2|-
CASTVTTSNTDTQYF
TGTGCCAGCACCGTTACTACTAGTAACACAGATACGCAGTATTTT
>-|TRBJ1-1|TRBV5-1|-
CASSSPGVNTEAFF
TGCGCCAGCAGCTCCCCAGGGGTGAACACTGAAGCTTTCTTT
>once|TRBJ2-3|TRBV7-7|-
CASSSDGDTDTQYF
TGTGCTAGCAGCTCGGACGGTGACACAGATACGCAGTATTTT
>-|TRBJ1-3|TRBV18|-
CASSPDGGNTIYF
TGTGCCAGCTCACCCGACGGTGGAAACACCATATATTTT
>-|TRBJ2-1|TRBV11-3|-
CASSLGGTVNEQFF
TGTGCCAGCAGCTTAGGTGGGACGGTGAATGAGCAGTTCTTC
>-|TRBJ2-1|TRBV19|TRBD1
CASSLRGTGSYNEQFF
TGTGCCAGTAGCCTACGAGGGACAGGAAGTTACAATGAGCAGTTCTTC
>-|TRBJ1-6|TRBV25-1|TRBD1
CASSESGRGLSPLHF
TGTGCCAGCAGTGAATCAGGCAGGGGGCTCTCACCCCTCCACTTT
>-|TRBJ2-2|TRBV27|TRBD2
CASSFLAGMAGELFF
TGTGCCAGCAGTTTCTTAGCGGGAATGGCCGGGGAGCTGTTTTTT
>-|TRBJ2-5|TRBV9|TRBD2
CASSVAKLAGMETQYF
TGTGCCAGCAGCGTAGCTAAACTAGCGGGGATGGAGACCCAGTACTTC
>-|TRBJ2-7|TRBV6-1|TRBD2
CASSERGGSYEQYF
TGTGCCAGCAGTGAACGCGGGGGATCCTACGAGCAGTACTTC
>-|TRBJ2-4|TRBV4-2|-
CASSQDPIGGGAHYEVYF
TGTGCCAGCAGCCAAGATCCTATAGGTGGAGGGGCCCATTATGAAGTCTACTTC
>once|TRBJ2-1|TRBV7-3|TRBD2
CASSPTSGRGTQFF
TGTGCCAGCAGCCCTACTAGCGGGCGAGGTACGCAGTTCTTC
>-|TRBJ1-2|TRBV5-6|TRBD1
CAGKGQGTYGYTF
TGTGCCGGAAAGGGACAGGGGACCTATGGCTACACCTTC
>-|TRBJ1-2|TRBV10-2|-
CASSPGYGYTF
TGCGCCAGCTCCCCAGGGTATGGCTACACCTTC
>-|TRBJ1-3|TRBV11-3|-
CASSPTGTGNTIYF
TGTGCCAGCAGCCCTACAGGGACTGGAAACACCATATATTTT
>-|TRBJ2-1|TRBV19|-
CATTPGGAVGEQFF
TGTGCCACCACGCCCGGTGGGGCGGTTGGTGAGCAGTTCTTC
>-|TRBJ2-7|TRBV9|TRBD2
CASSVGDPSGMYEQYF
TGTGCCAGCAGCGTAGGAGATCCTAGCGGGATGTACGAGCAGTACTTC
>-|TRBJ2-3|TRBV18|TRBD2
CASFTTGTSGSPDTQYF
TGTGCCAGCTTCACCACGGGAACTAGCGGGAGCCCAGATACGCAGTATTTT
>-|TRBJ2-1|TRBV5-4|-
CASSFLTSSYNEQFF
TGTGCCAGCAGCTTTTTGACTAGCTCCTACAATGAGCAGTTCTTC
>once|TRBJ1-4|TRBV2|-
CASSEVAGANEKLFF
TGTGCCAGCAGTGAAGTCGCCGGGGCTAATGAAAAACTGTTTTTT
>-|TRBJ1-5|TRBV30|TRBD1
CAWSPMGDRGDQPQHF
TGTGCCTGGAGTCCCATGGGGGACAGGGGCGATCAGCCCCAGCATTTT
>-|TRBJ2-3|TRBV3-1/TRBV3-2|TRBD2
CASSLGTSITDTQYF
TGTGCCAGCAGCCTCGGGACTAGTATCACAGATACGCAGTATTTT
>-|TRBJ2-7|TRBV5-1|-
CASSLDPETYEQYF
TGCGCCAGCAGCTTGGATCCGGAGACCTACGAGCAGTACTTC
>-|TRBJ1-6|TRBV18|-
CASSPLEVRDSPLHF
TGTGCCAGCTCACCATTGGAGGTTAGGGATTCACCCCTCCACTTT
>-|TRBJ1-2|TRBV27|-
CASSPRRAWEGYTF
TGTGCCAGCAGTCCCCGGCGGGCTTGGGAGGGCTACACCTTC
>-|TRBJ2-5|TRBV30|-
CAWSGLRAETQYF
TGTGCCTGGAGTGGACTCAGGGCCGAGACCCAGTACTTC
>-|TRBJ1-1|TRBV19|TRBD1
CASTAGQGKAEAFF
TGTGCCAGTACCGCCGGACAGGGGAAAGCTGAAGCTTTCTTT
>-|TRBJ2-3|TRBV10-3|TRBD1
CAICGWVGTGEDTQYF
TGTGCCATCTGTGGGTGGGTGGGGACAGGGGAAGATACGCAGTATTTT
>-|TRBJ1-2|TRBV6-5|-
CASSSSVGGDGYTF
TGTGCCAGCAGCTCTTCGGTAGGAGGGGATGGCTACACCTTC
>-|TRBJ1-1|TRBV25-1|-
CASTDPSAAFF
TGTGCCAGCACCGACCCCTCCGCCGCTTTCTTT
>-|TRBJ1-1|TRBV5-1|TRBD1
CASSPRDRSYTEAFF
TGCGCCAGCAGCCCAAGGGACAGGAGTTACACTGAAGCTTTCTTT
>-|TRBJ2-7|TRBV6-6|TRBD1
CASIKDRWIKEQYF
TGTGCCAGCATCAAGGACAGGTGGATAAAGGAGCAGTACTTC
>once|TRBJ2-3|TRBV9|-
CASSGTGFSTDTQYF
TGTGCCAGCAGCGGCACGGGATTTAGCACAGATACGCAGTATTTT
>once|TRBJ2-1|TRBV21-1|-
CASSSQAGGPQNNEQFF
TGTGCCAGCAGCTCTCAAGCGGGAGGCCCGCAAAACAATGAGCAGTTCTTC
>-|TRBJ2-2|TRBV23-1|TRBD1
CASSLSGTGGAGVNTGELFF
TGCGCCAGCAGTCTCTCCGGGACAGGGGGCGCGGGTGTGAACACCGGGGAGCTGTTTTTT
>-|TRBJ2-2|TRBV3-1/TRBV3-2|-
CASSQGPLNTGELFF
TGTGCCAGCAGCCAAGGTCCTCTGAACACCGGGGAGCTGTTTTTT
>-|TRBJ2-2|TRBV28|TRBD2
CATRSVWGSGSSGELFF
TGTGCCACCCGGTCCGTGTGGGGTAGCGGGAGCTCCGGGGAGCTGTTTTTT
>-|TRBJ2-7|TRBV11-2|-
CASSLAGGTYEQYF
TGTGCCAGCAGCTTAGCAGGAGGGACCTACGAGCAGTACTTC